The clone carrying this T cell receptor (beta chain) was seen once. Antigen: not known. The sample comes from a study of cytomegalovirus exposure and HLA in healthy donors. Findings of the study overall: In an earlier analysis, most TCR beta V segments were productive about 87% or about 30% of the time. As a later analysis revealed, most CMV-associated TCR beta chains appeared HLA-restricted. Immune exposure information available was restricted to CMV serostatus.

Vbeta (60) and Jbeta (13) primers were used in the PCR. TCRdb's copy holds only in-frame clones and misses some; the assay was immunoSEQ multiplex PCR. Among tens of thousands of clones listed, less than 65% were seen once. Input material: PBMCs. This TCR derives from a woman under 40 in good health and CMV-seropositive.

The CDR3 region has the DNA TGTGCCAGCAGCCGTTCGGCCAGACAGGGGGCTTACTCACCCCTCCACTTT. Translation: CASSRSARQGAYSPLHF. This chain links TRBV5-4 with TRBJ1-6; the match to TRBD1 covers 10 bases. This CDR3 spans 17 amino acids. V lost 4 bases, J lost 10 bases, and 14 bases stayed unmatched. CDR1 SGHNT and CDR2 YYREEE come from the germline V gene (reference sequence).